The 7 T cell receptor beta chains reported below all come from one sample, sequenced in a study of T cells after yellow fever vaccination. TCRdb itself ran the 5' RACE reads through MiXCR, one entry per CDR3 protein. Here the sample spans approximately 300,000 distinct CDR3 sequences, around 11% being singletons. The specimen comprised CD4+ T cells sorted from PBMCs, sampled 45 days after the yellow fever booster vaccination. These receptors all stem from a young man who received the YFV17D yellow fever vaccine.

In its sample, this clonotype was seen a few times. J is TRBJ2-3 and V is TRBV7-2; a weak D match, TRBD2 (5 bases). The CDR3 runs to 13 residues. Between the trimmed V and J ends, which lost 5 bases and 8 bases, there was a span of 14 bases. Germline CDR1 is SGHTA and CDR2 is FQGNSA. CDR3 amino acids: CASSENARGTQYF. The CDR3 DNA reads TGTGCCAGCAGCGAGAATGCACGGGGTACGCAGTATTTT.

This clonotype was picked up a small number of times. The chain links TRBV6-2 or TRBV6-3 to TRBJ1-1; possible D gene TRBD1, 5 bases. CDR1 MNHEY and CDR2 SVGEGT come from the germline V gene. The CDR3 runs 14 residues. V gave up 5 bases and J gave up 7 bases, with 17 bases separating them. The CDR3 region is CASSRQQEAVEAFF. For the CDR3, the DNA is TGTGCCAGCAGTAGACAACAGGAGGCTGTTGAAGCTTTCTTT.

This clonotype came up a few times. As DNA, the CDR3 is TGTGCCAGCAGCCCTACGGGACAGGCTTTGGGTACTTTCTTT. This encodes CASSPTGQALGTFF. V usage is TRBV6-5 and J usage is TRBJ1-1, with 8 nucleotides matching TRBD1. J lost 12 bases, V lost 6 bases, and 15 bases had no gene match. This CDR3 is 14 amino acids long. Germline V lookup: CDR1 MNHEY, CDR2 SVGAGI.

This clonotype was detected ten times or more. This chain links TRBV6-5 with TRBJ1-6; D unclear. Per the germline V gene, CDR1 is MNHEY and CDR2 is SVGAGI. V dropped 0 bases and J dropped 7 bases, with 10 bases sitting between them. This CDR3 is 15 amino acids long. For the CDR3, the DNA is TGTGCCAGCAGTTACTCAGGGCCAGAAAATTCACCCCTCCACTTT. Translation gives CASSYSGPENSPLHF.

The chain is built from TRBV7-2 and TRBJ1-5; D is unclear. CDR1 and CDR2 (germline): SGHTA, FQGNSA. The CDR3 has 12 amino acids. V was pared by 4 bases and J by 11 bases, with 12 bases between. DNA of the CDR3: TGTGCCAGCAGCTCCTCAAACCTGGCCCAGCATTTT. Protein: CASSSSNLAQHF.

The sample holds many counts of this clonotype. The V call is TRBV2, the J call TRBJ2-7; D not certain. V lost 5 bases and J lost 7, with 6 bases in between. Germline values: CDR1 SNHLY, CDR2 FYNNEI. The CDR3 length is 10 residues. The CDR3 protein is CASSYMEQYV. In DNA, the CDR3 is TGTGCCAGCAGTTACATGGAGCAGTACGTC.

The rearrangement links TRBV2 to TRBJ2-3, with 9 bases matching TRBD2. The V segment lost 5 bases and the J segment 5 bases; nucleotides outside the gene matches: 8. The germline V gene has CDR1 SNHLY and CDR2 FYNNEI. The CDR3 has 15 residues. Written as DNA, the CDR3 is TGTGCCAGCAGTAAACCTAGCGGGGAGGGAGATACGCAGTATTTT. Protein product: CASSKPSGEGDTQYF.